The subject of this entry is one T cell receptor beta chain. Its antigen is unidentified. The data derive from a study of cytomegalovirus exposure and HLA in healthy donors. General study results and limits: There were 150 or so TCR beta chains listed as cytomegalovirus-associated.

The length of the CDR3 is 15 residues. The V gene's germline CDR1 is WSHSY and CDR2 SAAADI. With V trimmed by 6 bases and J by 8 bases, 11 bases remained unmatched. 13 Jbeta primers and 60 Vbeta primers were used for the PCR. The repertoire was sequenced with immunoSEQ multiplex PCR; TCRdb's copy has only in-frame clones and lacks some. Of approximately 210,000 clones in the sample, 80% were seen once. The sequence was collected from a woman aged 35 to 49 in good health and CMV-seronegative. The rearrangement uses TRBV10-2 and TRBJ2-1; 9 bases align to TRBD2. Sequenced: PBMCs. The CDR3 DNA follows: TGCGCCAGCAGCTCAGCGGGAGGCTTCGAGGATGAGCAGTTCTTC. Translation gives CASSSAGGFEDEQFF.